The 21 T cell receptor beta chains below were found in one sample sequenced in a study of T-cell memory formation after mild COVID-19. One entry per CDR3 protein, called by TCRdb with MiXCR from the 5' RACE reads. This table holds 560,000 or so distinct CDR3 sequences, roughly 17% found once. The sequenced material came from PBMCs or a T cell subset sorted from them (not recorded which). All receptors derive from an adult woman who had mild COVID-19 (a few samples of this study predate the infection). Cell type and time point are not known.

In this sample, this clonotype turned up a few times. This chain uses TRBV30 with TRBJ1-2; TRBD1 is a possible D gene (5 bases). This CDR3 has 15 amino acids. Germline V CDR1 and CDR2: GTSNPN, SVGIG (reference sequence). The ends were cut back, 3 bases at V and 7 bases at J, with 21 bases in the middle. For the CDR3, the DNA is TGTGCCTGGAGAGTTCAGGCAGGGTTGGGGGGTGGCTACACCTTC. Amino acid sequence: CAWRVQAGLGGGYTF.

This clonotype was detected a few times. The V and J genes are TRBV7-9 and TRBJ1-6; D is ambiguous. With 1 base removed from V and 5 bases from J, the gap between germline ends came to 6 bases. The germline V gene has CDR1 SEHNR and CDR2 FQNEAQ (reference sequence). The CDR3 length is 14 residues. CDR3 amino acids: CASSLGGNNSPLHF. CDR3 in DNA: TGTGCCAGCAGCTTAGGGGGAAATAATTCACCCCTCCACTTT.

This chain connects TRBV4-3 to TRBJ2-3; 16 bases are shared with TRBD2. The V gene's germline CDR1 is LGHNA and CDR2 YSLEER. The length of the CDR3 is 20 residues. Germline trimming cut 4 bases from V and 0 bases from J; bases unmatched to any gene: 10. CDR3: CASSLTGLAGGPSSTDTQYF. CDR3 coding DNA: TGCGCCAGCAGCCTAACGGGACTAGCGGGAGGGCCTTCCAGCACAGATACGCAGTATTTT.

The genes are TRBV29-1 and TRBJ2-7; D is perhaps TRBD1 (5 bases). There are 13 residues in the CDR3. Germline lookup yields CDR1 SQVTM and CDR2 ANQGSEA. V was cut by 4 bases and J by 1 base, with 11 bases left in between. Here the CDR3 reads CSVARTTSYEQYF. CDR3 nucleotide sequence: TGCAGCGTTGCGAGGACAACTTCCTACGAGCAGTACTTC.

V and J are TRBV6-4 and TRBJ1-1; D is possibly TRBD1 (6 bases). From germline, CDR1 is MRHNA and CDR2 SNTAGT. The CDR3 sequence is 15 residues long. V gave up 2 bases and J gave up 4 bases, with 14 bases separating them. The DNA for the CDR3 is TGTGCCAGCAGTGACCAGCCGACAGGAGTCACTGAAGCTTTCTTT. This sequence encodes CASSDQPTGVTEAFF.

A few counts support this clonotype. The chain carries TRBV7-3 and TRBJ1-2, with D perhaps matching TRBD1 (6 bases). The ends were cut back, 3 bases at V and 8 bases at J, with 16 bases in the middle. The CDR3 loop spans 14 amino acids. CDR1 and CDR2 from the germline V gene are SGHTA and FQGTGA. CDR3 in DNA: TGTGCCAGCAGCTTGACGACAGGAGAATACGGCTACACCTTC. It codes for CASSLTTGEYGYTF.

CDR3 loop: CSVGQLVETQYF. CDR3 sequence (DNA): TGCAGCGTGGGACAGTTAGTAGAGACCCAGTACTTC. The V call is TRBV29-1, the J call TRBJ2-5, with TRBD1 identical over 7 bases. The CDR3 covers 12 residues. V dropped 6 bases and J dropped 4; count of bases not matched to a gene: 5. Germline V gene lookup returns CDR1 SQVTM and CDR2 ANQGSEA.

The rearrangement joins TRBV29-1 to TRBJ1-1; possibly TRBD1 for D (5 bases). The CDR3 is 11 residues long. Germline loops: CDR1 SQVTM, CDR2 ANQGSEA. V lost 7 bases and J lost 6, with 12 bases in between. The CDR3 sequence: CSAIVGPEAFF. The CDR3 DNA sequence: TGCAGCGCTATTGTGGGGCCTGAAGCTTTCTTT.

This clonotype was found a few times. CDR3 bases: TGTGCCAGCCTCCGGGACAGGGGGCCGAACGAGCAGTACTTC. Translated: CASLRDRGPNEQYF. The chain has TRBV2 and TRBJ2-7; 12 bases align to TRBD1. V lost 8 bases to trimming and J lost 5 bases; unmatched junction nucleotides: 7. Germline V CDR1 and CDR2: SNHLY, FYNNEI. The CDR3 is made up of 14 amino acids. Looking up the rest from reference TRBV2 and TRBJ2-7 gives the full variable domain: EPEVTQTPSHQVTQMGQEVILRCVPISNHLYFYWYRQILGQKVEFLVSFYNNEISEKSEIFDDQFSVERPDGSNFTLKIRSTKLEDSAMYFCASLRDRGPNEQYFGPGTRLTVT.

This clonotype has just a few counts. The genes are TRBV11-2 and TRBJ2-5, with 9 positions matching TRBD1. Germline CDR1 reads SGHAT; CDR2 reads FQNNGV. Trimming removed 5 bases from V and 5 bases from J; junction bases left unmatched: 12. CDR3 length equals 16 residues. The CDR3 sequence is CASSPRLDRGGETQYF. In DNA form, the CDR3 reads TGTGCCAGCAGCCCTCGGCTGGACAGGGGTGGCGAGACCCAGTACTTC.

The V call is TRBV12-3 or TRBV12-4, the J call TRBJ2-3; no reliable D call. This CDR3 comprises 13 residues. The V end was cut by 6 bases, the J end by 5 bases, with 12 bases between. CDR3 DNA: TGTGCCAGCAGCCCGAGCTTACAAGATACGCAGTATTTT. This encodes CASSPSLQDTQYF.

The table lists this clonotype with a few counts. The chain joins TRBV12-3 or TRBV12-4 to TRBJ2-4, with a possible D match to TRBD1 (6 bases). This CDR3 is built from 17 residues. V was clipped by 3 bases and J by 1 base, with 16 bases between them. CDR3: CASSFWIRGSAKNIQYF. For the CDR3, the DNA is TGTGCCAGCAGTTTCTGGATTAGGGGGTCGGCCAAAAACATTCAGTACTTC.

The chain recombines TRBV12-3 or TRBV12-4 with TRBJ2-7; 7 nucleotides agree with TRBD1. Unmatched junction bases numbered 8, after V lost 6 bases and J lost 0 bases. The CDR3 totals 15 residues. The DNA of the CDR3 is TGTGCCAGCAGGCGAGGACAGGTGGGCTCCTACGAGCAGTACTTC. Encoded protein: CASRRGQVGSYEQYF.

This clonotype has more than one count but fewer than ten. V and J are TRBV7-2 and TRBJ1-5; D might be TRBD1 (5 bases). There are 16 residues in the CDR3. Germline V gene data show CDR1 as SGHTA and CDR2 as FQGNSA. V was cut by 5 bases and J by 2 bases, with 16 bases left in between. In DNA, the CDR3 is TGTGCCAGCAGCCAAACAGGTACGATCCGCAATCAGCCCCAGCATTTT. Amino acid sequence: CASSQTGTIRNQPQHF.

The table lists this clonotype with a few counts. V gene TRBV12-3 or TRBV12-4 combines with J gene TRBJ1-2; D gene ambiguous. V was clipped by 6 bases and J by 0 bases, with 14 bases between them. This CDR3 has 15 residues. CDR3 loop: CASSPGSRANYGYTF. The DNA of the CDR3 is TGTGCCAGCAGCCCCGGGTCGAGAGCTAACTATGGCTACACCTTC.

This clonotype was picked up a small number of times. The genes are TRBV7-9 and TRBJ1-5, with no clear D. V gave up 1 base and J gave up 11 bases, with 15 bases separating them. CDR3 length: 14 residues. Germline V lookup: CDR1 SEHNR, CDR2 FQNEAQ (reference sequence). This CDR3 is CASSLESGLGAQHF. CDR3 in DNA: TGTGCCAGCAGCTTAGAATCGGGCCTCGGGGCCCAGCATTTT.

The V gene is TRBV6-5, the J gene TRBJ2-1, with a possible D match to TRBD2 (6 bases). The CDR3 extends over 15 amino acids. V was pared by 0 bases and J by 3 bases, with 9 bases between. Germline V lookup: CDR1 MNHEY, CDR2 SVGAGI. The CDR3 loop is CASSYSLAVYNEQFF. CDR3 sequence (DNA): TGTGCCAGCAGTTACTCTTTAGCGGTCTACAATGAGCAGTTCTTC.

The gene calls are TRBV24-1 and TRBJ2-2; the D gene is possibly TRBD1 (5 bases). Trimming removed 3 bases from V and 7 bases from J, with 8 bases in between. In germline, CDR1 is KGHDR, CDR2 SFDVKD. CDR3 length equals 13 residues. CDR3: CATSDRTNGELFF. The CDR3 bases are TGTGCCACCAGTGATCGGACAAACGGGGAGCTGTTTTTT.

The genes are TRBV5-1 and TRBJ2-7; possible D gene TRBD1, 6 bases. Trimming stripped 6 bases from V and 4 bases from J, with 11 bases between. The CDR3 length is 12 residues. Per germline, CDR1 SGHRS and CDR2 YFSETQ. This chain's CDR3 is CASKGVAYEQYF. Written as DNA, the CDR3 is TGCGCCAGCAAGGGGGTGGCTTACGAGCAGTACTTC.

This clonotype showed up many times. This rearrangement joins TRBV20-1 to TRBJ2-7; maybe TRBD2 (6 bases). The CDR3 is 14 residues long. Per germline, CDR1 DFQATT and CDR2 SNEGSKA (reference sequence). Deletions cut 0 bases from V and 1 base from J, with 10 bases between. The CDR3 sequence is CSARDGGLSYEQYF. CDR3 nucleotide sequence: TGCAGTGCTAGAGATGGAGGGTTATCCTACGAGCAGTACTTC.

This sequence joins TRBV9 and TRBJ1-1, with D unresolved. The germline V gene has CDR1 SGDLS and CDR2 YYNGEE. Trimming shortened V by 0 bases and J by 6 bases, and 9 bases separated the two germline ends. This CDR3 has 13 amino acids. CDR3 region: CASSVAKFSEAFF. Here the CDR3 DNA reads TGTGCCAGCAGCGTAGCGAAGTTCTCTGAAGCTTTCTTT.